This T cell receptor (beta chain) derives from a study of T cells in Graves' hyperthyroidism and ophthalmopathy (dated by TCRdb to the late 2010s). Context from the whole study: Peripheral blood was collected at initial diagnosis, before any treatment. The 75 to 100 discovery patients were divided at random into training and test sets in a 7:3 ratio. According to the paper, TCR Vbeta CDR3 sequencing was carried out on over 130 peripheral blood samples, which came from approximately 43 ophthalmopathy, around 74 hyperthyroidism and approximately 17 progressor patients. TCR V-J signatures able to tell the groups apart were searched for in a discovery cohort of approximately 95 patients, of whom more than 40 had Graves' ophthalmopathy and about 55 had stable Graves' hyperthyroidism. In addition, the study compared T-cell repertoires in thyroid tissue and in blood from several Graves' hyperthyroidism patients. After sampling, hyperthyroidism patients received methimazole starting at 30 mg daily, and ophthalmopathy patients received high-dose intravenous methylprednisolone. Prospective prediction of ophthalmopathy was tested in an independent validation cohort consisting of roughly 19 hyperthyroidism patients and around 17 patients who later progressed to ophthalmopathy. The research as a whole found: A 13 V-J signature model separated ophthalmopathy from stable hyperthyroidism, with approximately 87% sensitivity and 81% to 82% specificity in cross-validation and 80%/75% in testing. Blood samples also contained most of the expanded thyroid clonotypes (frequency above 0.001), which suggests that blood repertoires may reflect thyroid immune responses. No statistical method was used to fix the sample size in advance, and group allocation was not hidden from the investigators. In validation, the model predicted progression to ophthalmopathy with over 65% sensitivity and less than 80% specificity, a median of roughly seven months before onset.

Concerning this clonotype itself: Its specific antigen is unknown. No much larger clonotype is one base removed from it; base qualities were not supplied.

Amplification of TCR beta CDR3 regions was carried out from RNA transcripts. A first-round RT-PCR of the TCR CDR3 used the HTBI primer set with the Qiagen OneStep RT-PCR kit. Libraries were constructed in a second round of multiplex PCR, after which size selection and purification were carried out. Libraries were sequenced paired-end with 100 bp reads on an Illumina HiSeq2000. The paper's processing steps were these. SOAPnuke was used to process the raw data, with reads discarded if the reads contained adapters or uncalled bases, had a mean Phred below 15, or lacked an exact constant-primer or identifier match. High-quality paired reads were merged with COPE v1.2.5, and unique nucleotide sequences were defined as clonotypes. Clonotypes were aligned to IMGT TRBV, TRBD and TRBJ reference segments using MiTCR v1.1. The analysis was restricted to V-J combinations with a frequency above 0.0001, which together covered 99% to 99.2% of the repertoires. A TCS score was defined as the ratio between F50 (clonal expansion) and ExV (chaos), using BLOSUM62-based TCRdist between CDR3 peptides within each V-J. Welch's t-statistics and random forest reduced 500 to 650 V-J features to fewer than 15, which were used in a naive Bayes classifier (R e1071). TCRdb reprocessing: public reads trimmed at Q25 with fastp, clones called with MiXCR, in-frame beta chains kept. Records with the same CDR3 protein are collapsed into one entry carrying the most frequent genes and DNA. For this entry, the V and J calls and clone size follow TCRdb and not the study's own pipeline. The sample records under 350,000 distinct CDR3 sequences, roughly 23% of which are singletons. Around half of the sample rests with the top ten.

Stable Graves' hyperthyroidism was defined as the absence of progression to ophthalmopathy over 18 months of follow-up. Hyperthyroidism patients were aged 18 to 65 years and newly diagnosed, with disease duration of less than 2 months. Exclusion was applied to patients with uncontrolled infections, other autoimmune diseases, pregnancy or lactation. Diagnoses were based on clinical symptoms, serum thyroxine and TRAb, thyroid ultrasound and orbital computed tomography. PBMCs were separated from roughly 10 ml of fresh peripheral blood using Ficoll-Paque density gradient centrifugation. Total RNA was extracted using Trizol reagent, and RNA quality was assessed on an Agilent 2100 Bioanalyzer. V is cut back by 3 bases and J by 6 bases, with 11 bases in the junction unmatched. The germline V gene (reference sequence) sets CDR1 to DFQATT and CDR2 to SNEGSKA. From cysteine to phenylalanine, the CDR3 is 14 amino acids long. Only the CDR3 region is kept as DNA, spanning 42 bases read in frame from base 1.

The sequence links TRBV20-1 to TRBJ2-7; TRBD2 fits 7 bases in the junction. Specimen: blood. This TCR was sampled from a woman in her forties or fifties with Graves' hyperthyroidism. CDR3 loop: CSASPGGSRREQYF. Here is the DNA: TGCAGTGCTAGTCCTGGCGGGAGTCGTCGCGAGCAGTACTTC.